These 19 T cell receptor beta chains were all obtained from the same sample, sequenced in a study of shared T cell receptors in the human thymus. The table came from immunoSEQ multiplex PCR; TCRdb's copy has only in-frame clones and leaves some out. Here the sample spans about 660,000 clones, 80% to 90% being singletons. The sample was also reused in another study, on human thymus T cells.

The specimen was thymocytes. These receptors all come from a boy younger than two with a congenital heart defect.

The chain recombines TRBV13 with TRBJ1-1; the match to TRBD1 covers 8 bases. In germline, CDR1 is PRHDT, CDR2 FYEKMQ (reference sequence). With V trimmed by 5 bases and J by 8 bases, 7 bases remained unmatched. The CDR3 extends over 13 amino acids. The CDR3 DNA sequence: TGTGCCAGCAGCCTCCCCTGGACAGGGGAAGCTTTCTTT. As protein: CASSLPWTGEAFF. Full variable domain (missing parts from reference TRBV13 and TRBJ1-1): AAGVIQSPRHLIKEKRETATLKCYPIPRHDTVYWYQQGPGQDPQFLISFYEKMQSDKGSIPDRFSAQQFSDYHSELNMSSLELGDSALYFCASSLPWTGEAFFGQGTRLTVV.

The V gene is TRBV6-4, the J gene TRBJ1-1; a possible D gene is TRBD1 (6 bases). Germline V gene data show CDR1 as MRHNA and CDR2 as SNTAGT. Trimming shortened V by 1 base and J by 0 bases, and 9 bases separated the two germline ends. CDR3 length equals 15 residues. CDR3 bases: TGTGCCAGCAGTGACTACAGGGTAATGAACACTGAAGCTTTCTTT. Its protein product is CASSDYRVMNTEAFF.

CDR3 DNA: TGTGCCAGCAGTTTATACTTCCCCCCCCTCTACGAGCAGTACTTC. Its protein product is CASSLYFPPLYEQYF. The chain combines TRBV28 with TRBJ2-7; D gene uncertain. Per the germline V gene, CDR1 is MDHEN and CDR2 is SYDVKM. The CDR3 has 15 residues. Trimming shortened V by 1 base and J by 3 bases, and 13 bases separated the two germline ends.

J is TRBJ2-7 and V is TRBV5-8; 10 bases fit TRBD1. The CDR3 sequence is 15 residues long. CDR1 SGHTS and CDR2 YDEGEE come from the germline V gene. V lost 5 bases, J lost 0 bases, and 5 bases stayed unmatched. The CDR3 protein is CASSSDRGLSYEQYF. The CDR3 DNA is TGTGCCAGCAGTTCCGACAGGGGGCTCTCCTACGAGCAGTACTTC.

This chain joins TRBV27 and TRBJ2-7; 9 bases map to TRBD2. V was pared by 5 bases and J by 3 bases, with 17 bases of the junction left unmatched. CDR1 and CDR2 (germline): MNHEY, SMNVEV (reference sequence). There are 18 residues in the CDR3. The CDR3 region has the DNA TGTGCCAGCAGTCCCGCATATTGGACTAGCGCGGTTCTCTACGAGCAGTACTTC. As protein: CASSPAYWTSAVLYEQYF.

The V gene is TRBV18, the J gene TRBJ2-7; 10 bases are a match to TRBD1. There are 14 residues in the CDR3. After removal of 3 bases from V and 4 bases from J, the junction contained 3 bases not matched to a gene. The germline V gene encodes CDR1 KGHSH and CDR2 LQKENI. CDR3 coding DNA: TGTGCCAGCTCACCGACAGGGGGCGGGTACGAGCAGTACTTC. Residues: CASSPTGGGYEQYF.

This clone was counted once. The chain recombines TRBV9 with TRBJ2-4; D might be TRBD1 (5 bases). The CDR3 consists of 14 residues. V lost 3 bases and J 3 bases, leaving 10 bases between the germline ends. CDR1 and CDR2 from the germline V gene are SGDLS and YYNGEE. CDR3 sequence: CASSARVGKNIQYF. The CDR3 DNA reads as TGTGCCAGCAGCGCCAGGGTCGGCAAAAACATTCAGTACTTC.

The chain carries TRBV2 and TRBJ2-5; a possible D gene is TRBD2 (6 bases). The CDR3 length is 15 residues. Germline CDR1 and CDR2: SNHLY and FYNNEI. V dropped 2 bases and J dropped 5 bases, with 15 bases sitting between them. The chain's CDR3 is CASSECGAPEETQYF. CDR3 DNA sequence: TGTGCCAGCAGTGAATGCGGGGCCCCGGAGGAGACCCAGTACTTC.

V and J are TRBV6-4 and TRBJ2-1; TRBD1 matches at 9 bases. The CDR3 has 16 residues. The germline V gene encodes CDR1 MRHNA and CDR2 SNTAGT. V trimming: 1 base; J trimming: 9 bases; junction bases outside the gene matches: 10. CDR3 in DNA: TGTGCCAGCAGTGACTTTTCCGGGACAGGGATTGGTGAGCAGTTCTTC. It translates to CASSDFSGTGIGEQFF.

This clone has more than one count but fewer than ten. The J gene is TRBJ2-6, the V gene TRBV4-3; TRBD1 matches 9 bases. After removal of 1 base from V and 2 bases from J, the junction contained 3 bases not matched to a gene. CDR1 LGHNA and CDR2 YSLEER come from the germline V gene. The CDR3 loop spans 17 amino acids. CDR3 in amino acids: CASSQGDRGAGANVLTF. The CDR3 nucleotides read TGCGCCAGCAGCCAAGGCGACAGGGGGGCTGGGGCCAACGTCCTGACTTTC.

This chain connects TRBV2 to TRBJ1-1, with D perhaps TRBD1 (6 bases). V was pared by 5 bases and J by 2 bases, with 24 bases between. CDR1 SNHLY and CDR2 FYNNEI come from the germline V gene. There are 18 residues in the CDR3. DNA for the CDR3: TGTGCCAGCAGTACCGAAACAGGGTTACGGAGTGTTAACACTGAAGCTTTCTTT. Translated: CASSTETGLRSVNTEAFF.

The chain uses TRBV5-1 and TRBJ2-1; 9 positions match TRBD2. Germline trimming cut 4 bases from V and 8 bases from J; bases unmatched to any gene: 19. The CDR3 has 18 residues. CDR1 is SGHRS and CDR2 is YFSETQ in the germline V gene. CDR3 region: CASSDWLAGSEDVDEQFF. The CDR3 DNA reads as TGCGCCAGCAGCGATTGGCTAGCGGGATCTGAGGATGTCGATGAGCAGTTCTTC. Complete variable domain (other parts from reference TRBV5-1 and TRBJ2-1): KAGVTQTPRYLIKTRGQQVTLSCSPISGHRSVSWYQQTPGQGLQFLFEYFSETQRNKGNFPGRFSGRQFSNSRSEMNVSTLELGDSALYLCASSDWLAGSEDVDEQFFGPGTRLTVL.

This rearrangement joins TRBV19 to TRBJ2-2; 8 nucleotides align to TRBD2. CDR3 length: 17 amino acids. V was pared by 4 bases and J by 0 bases, with 7 bases of the junction left unmatched. The germline V gene encodes CDR1 LNHDA and CDR2 SQIVND (reference sequence). The CDR3 DNA sequence: TGTGCCAGTAGTACGACTAGCGCGGGAACGAACACCGGGGAGCTGTTTTTT. Protein product: CASSTTSAGTNTGELFF.

This clone was recorded once. The gene calls are TRBV30 and TRBJ2-5; TRBD2 aligns across 8 bases. The tail of the sequence fits TRBJ2-7 better, so the J call may be wrong. From germline, CDR1 is GTSNPN and CDR2 SVGIG (reference sequence). This CDR3 has 12 residues. DNA for the CDR3: TGTGCCTGGGGGACTAGCTCCTACGAGCAGTACTTC. The encoded protein is CAWGTSSYEQYF.

This clone was seen a few times. The V gene is TRBV30, the J gene TRBJ2-1, with D possibly matching TRBD2 (5 bases). Germline CDR1 reads GTSNPN; CDR2 reads SVGIG (reference sequence). V was pared by 0 bases and J by 2 bases, with 11 bases between. The CDR3 extends over 15 amino acids. The CDR3 is CAWSVWSGTYNEQFF. Written as DNA, the CDR3 is TGTGCCTGGAGTGTATGGTCGGGAACCTACAATGAGCAGTTCTTC.

The chain links TRBV4-1 to TRBJ1-4, with D possibly matching TRBD1 (6 bases). The germline V and J ends were trimmed by 4 bases and 4 bases, with 25 bases remaining between them. CDR1 is MGHRA, CDR2 YSYEKL, per germline. The CDR3 runs 19 residues. The CDR3 nucleotides are TGCGCCAGCAGCCCTAAGAAGCCCGTCCGGGACAACCTTAATGAAAAACTGTTTTTT. Translation gives CASSPKKPVRDNLNEKLFF.

The chain carries TRBV6-1 and TRBJ1-3, with no clear D. Germline values: CDR1 MNHNS, CDR2 SASEGT. This CDR3 has 15 amino acids. V gave up 2 bases and J gave up 8 bases, with 16 bases separating them. The CDR3 region has the DNA TGTGCCAGCAGTGAATACGTGGAGATGGGTGACACCATATATTTT. Encoded protein: CASSEYVEMGDTIYF.

The chain combines TRBV6-5 with TRBJ1-3, with D tentatively TRBD1 (5 bases). Germline values: CDR1 MNHEY, CDR2 SVGAGI. Trimming shortened V by 2 bases and J by 0 bases, and 11 bases separated the two germline ends. CDR3 length equals 16 residues. The DNA for the CDR3 is TGTGCCAGCAGTTACCCAAGGGACTACTCTGGAAACACCATATATTTT. Its protein product is CASSYPRDYSGNTIYF.

Turning to this clone: The identical CDR3 is also encoded by other nucleotide sequences in the sample. This chain joins TRBV5-3 and TRBJ1-6; D is uncertain. TRBV5-3 is treated as an ORF (open reading frame) with a function not yet certain. The CDR3 runs to 10 residues. Trimming removed 10 bases at V and 11 bases at J, with 10 bases between. This CDR3 reads CAPTRAPLHF. The CDR3 coding sequence is TGTGCCCCAACGAGGGCACCCCTCCACTTT.